This passage covers 4 T cell receptor beta chains from one sample sequenced in a study of T cell changes during pregnancy in multiple sclerosis. Using immunoSEQ multiplex PCR, the repertoire was profiled, and TCRdb retains in-frame clones only, with some absent. The profile covers under 70,000 clones, with nearly 95% appearing a single time and 0.29% taken by the ten largest. Sequences were derived from CD4+ T cells from peripheral blood mononuclear cells, sampled after pregnancy. The receptor source for this set is a female donor with multiple sclerosis, enrolled in a pregnancy study.

The chain uses TRBV10-3 and TRBJ1-6, with TRBD1 identical over 9 bases. Trimming took 3 bases from V and 9 from J; bases not matched to a gene: 6. The CDR3 consists of 15 residues. The germline gives CDR1 ENHRY, CDR2 SYGVKD. CDR3 nucleotide sequence: TGTGCCATCAGTGACCCCGGACAGGGGCGTTCACCCCTCCACTTT. It yields the protein CAISDPGQGRSPLHF.

The rearrangement joins TRBV30 to TRBJ1-3; no clear D. The CDR3 is made up of 15 amino acids. Germline values: CDR1 GTSNPN, CDR2 SVGIG (reference sequence). V shed 0 bases and J shed 0 bases, with 9 bases lying between them. In DNA form, the CDR3 reads TGTGCCTGGAGTGTATTAAGAGTCTCTGGAAACACCATATATTTT. Residues: CAWSVLRVSGNTIYF.

Concerning this clone: At one end the junction does not follow the germline gene, possibly because of a read error. The rearrangement joins TRBV5-4 to TRBJ1-4; TRBD1 matches 9 bases. Germline CDR1 and CDR2: SGHNT and YYREEE (reference sequence). This CDR3 is 17 amino acids long. For the CDR3, the DNA is TGTGCCAGCAGCTTGGACCCGGGACAGGGAAGAAATGAAAAGCTGTTTTTT. Protein sequence: CASSLDPGQGRNEKLFF.

The gene calls are TRBV2 and TRBJ2-5; 7 bases are a match to TRBD1. The CDR3 runs to 13 residues. The V segment lost 6 bases and the J segment 5 bases; nucleotides outside the gene matches: 6. The germline gives CDR1 SNHLY, CDR2 FYNNEI. In DNA form, the CDR3 reads TGTGCCAGCAGCCCCGGGACAGTTGAGACCCAGTACTTC. Translating it yields CASSPGTVETQYF.